This T cell receptor beta chain was retrieved from a study of T cells in Graves' hyperthyroidism and ophthalmopathy. The study, taken as a whole, reports: Most thyroid clonotypes that were expanded above 0.001 also turned up in blood.

This clonotype was observed a few times. The antigen is unknown. There were TCR beta CDR3 regions amplified from RNA transcripts. During a first-round RT-PCR of the TCR CDR3, the HTBI primer set was used. TCRdb ran MiXCR on the multiplex PCR reads and lists one entry per CDR3 protein. This sample has about 320,000 distinct CDR3 sequences, with 16% found just once. Germline loops: CDR1 MNHNS, CDR2 SASEGT. Trimming took 6 bases from V and 2 from J; bases not matched to a gene: 12. This CDR3 has 16 amino acids. The sample taken for sequencing was blood. This receptor was identified in a man aged 25-45 years with Graves' hyperthyroidism. The chain uses TRBV6-1 and TRBJ2-7; 8 bases map to TRBD2. CDR3 bases: TGTGCCAGCAGCCAACCCTGGACGGGAGGGACCTACGAGCAGTACTTC. This encodes CASSQPWTGGTYEQYF.